The TCR beta chain under discussion was sequenced for a study of blood T cell repertoires in COVID-19. In the study overall: Material from acute and convalescent COVID-19 was sourced from the United States, Italy and Spain.

The CDR3 is 15 amino acids. CDR1 and CDR2 (germline): SGHTA, FQGNSA. V was clipped by 1 base and J by 1 base, with 8 bases between them. Produced via immunoSEQ multiplex PCR; TCRdb's table is partial and in-frame only. The repertoire holds roughly 160,000 clones, with roughly 84% as singletons. Everyone who took part was roughly 18 to 90 years old, and they came from about two dozen US areas. All recovered Cohort 3 donors got two negative PCRs, got clearance, or saw symptom resolution. V usage is TRBV7-2 and J usage is TRBJ2-1; tentative D call: TRBD2 (6 bases). The source of this sequence is a woman aged 50 to 60 who had recovered from COVID-19. Sequenced material: PBMCs or T cells enriched from blood (not recorded which). This CDR3 is CASSLERESYNEQFF. The CDR3, as DNA: TGTGCCAGCAGCTTAGAACGGGAGTCCTACAATGAGCAGTTCTTC. The variable domain in full, with the rest retrieved from reference TRBV7-2 and TRBJ2-1, is GAGVSQSPSNKVTEKGKDVELRCDPISGHTALYWYRQSLGQGLEFLIYFQGNSAPDKSGLPSDRFSAERTGGSVSTLTIQRTQQEDSAVYLCASSLERESYNEQFFGPGTRLTVL.